This entry lists 2 T cell receptor beta chains sequenced from one sample in a study of memory CD4+ T cells and cytomegalovirus serostatus. Sequencing was performed with immunoSEQ multiplex PCR; in TCRdb, only in-frame clones are kept and a portion is missing. Here the sample spans about 57,000 clones, 65% to 80% being singletons. The sort gate was single viable CD3+CD4+CD8-CD45RO+ cells for memory CD4+ T cells. The material sequenced was memory CD4+ T cells from blood. These receptors all come from an adult in good health and CMV-seronegative.

The gene calls are TRBV1 and TRBJ2-2; the D call TRBD2 from the table was never checked on the DNA. TRBV1 has pseudogene status. The CDR3 consists of 16 residues. The CDR3 sequence: CTSSQRGGPNTGELFF. The CDR3 region has the DNA TGCACCAGCAGCCAAAGGGGGGGCCCGAACACCGGGGAGCTGTTTTTT.

The chain couples TRBV10-3 to TRBJ2-5; 10 bases are a match to TRBD1. The assigned J gene may be wrong: the sequence end matches TRBJ2-7 better. The CDR3 is 15 residues long. The germline CDR1 and CDR2 sequences are ENHRY and SYGVKD. The CDR3 sequence: CAISDPDRGLHEQYF. The CDR3 nucleotides are TGTGCCATCAGTGACCCAGACAGGGGGCTTCACGAGCAGTACTTC.